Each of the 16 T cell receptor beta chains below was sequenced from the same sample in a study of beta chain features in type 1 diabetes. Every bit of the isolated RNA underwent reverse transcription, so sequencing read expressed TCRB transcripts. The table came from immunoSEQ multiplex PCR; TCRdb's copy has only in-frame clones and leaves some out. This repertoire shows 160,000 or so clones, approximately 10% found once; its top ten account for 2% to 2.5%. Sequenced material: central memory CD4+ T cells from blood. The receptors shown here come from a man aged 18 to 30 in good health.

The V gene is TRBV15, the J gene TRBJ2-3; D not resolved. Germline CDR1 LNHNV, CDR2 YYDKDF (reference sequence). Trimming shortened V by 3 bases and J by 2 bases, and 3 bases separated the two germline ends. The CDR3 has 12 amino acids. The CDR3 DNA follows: TGTGCCACCAGCAGTGACACAGATACGCAGTATTTT. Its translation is CATSSDTDTQYF. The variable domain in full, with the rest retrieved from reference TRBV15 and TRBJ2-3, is DAMVIQNPRYQVTQFGKPVTLSCSQTLNHNVMYWYQQKSSQAPKLLFHYYDKDFNNEADTPDNFQSRRPNTSFCFLDIRSPGLGDTAMYLCATSSDTDTQYFGPGTRLTVL.

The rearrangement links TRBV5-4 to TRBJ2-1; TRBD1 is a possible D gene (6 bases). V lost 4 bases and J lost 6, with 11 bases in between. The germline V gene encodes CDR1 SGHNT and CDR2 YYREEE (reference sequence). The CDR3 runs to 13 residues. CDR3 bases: TGTGCCAGCAGCAAGCAAGGGGGCAATGAGCAGTTCTTC. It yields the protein CASSKQGGNEQFF.

CDR3 DNA: TGTGCCAGCAGCGTGAGTGGCGGAAACCCCACAGATACGCAGTATTTT. Amino acids: CASSVSGGNPTDTQYF. The J gene is TRBJ2-3, the V gene TRBV9; D remains unclear. This CDR3 has 16 amino acids. From germline, CDR1 is SGDLS and CDR2 YYNGEE. V lost 2 bases and J 2 bases, leaving 15 bases between the germline ends.

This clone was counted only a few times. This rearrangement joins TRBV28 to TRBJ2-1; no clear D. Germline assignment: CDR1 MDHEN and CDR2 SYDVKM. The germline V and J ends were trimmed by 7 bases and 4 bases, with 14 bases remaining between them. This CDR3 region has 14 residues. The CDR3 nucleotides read TGTGCCAGCATAGACCCGTTAGGTTACAATGAGCAGTTCTTC. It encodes CASIDPLGYNEQFF.

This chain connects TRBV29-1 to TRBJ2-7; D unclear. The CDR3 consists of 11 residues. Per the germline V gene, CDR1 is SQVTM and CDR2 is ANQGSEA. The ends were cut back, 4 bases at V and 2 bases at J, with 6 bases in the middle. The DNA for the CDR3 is TGCAGCGTTGTGGTAGCCTACGAGCAGTACTTC. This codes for CSVVVAYEQYF.

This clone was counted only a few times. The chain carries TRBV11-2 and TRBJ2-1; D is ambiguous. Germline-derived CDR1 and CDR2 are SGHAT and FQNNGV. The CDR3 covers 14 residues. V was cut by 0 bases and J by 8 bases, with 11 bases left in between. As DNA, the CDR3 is TGTGCCAGCAGCTTAGATAGGAACGGCTATGAGCAGTTCTTC. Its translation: CASSLDRNGYEQFF.

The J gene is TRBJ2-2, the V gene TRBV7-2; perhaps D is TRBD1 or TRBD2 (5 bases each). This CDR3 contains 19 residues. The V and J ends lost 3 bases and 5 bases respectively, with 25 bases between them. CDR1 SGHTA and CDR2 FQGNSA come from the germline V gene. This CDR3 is CASSLRGRHIPKLTGELFF. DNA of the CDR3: TGTGCCAGCAGCTTGAGGGGTCGCCACATCCCCAAATTGACCGGGGAGCTGTTTTTT.

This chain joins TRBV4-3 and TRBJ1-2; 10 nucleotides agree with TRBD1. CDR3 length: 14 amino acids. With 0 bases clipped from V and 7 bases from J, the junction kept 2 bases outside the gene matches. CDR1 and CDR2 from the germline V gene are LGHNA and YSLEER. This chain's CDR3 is CASSQEGQGLGYTF. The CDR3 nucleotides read TGCGCCAGCAGCCAAGAGGGACAGGGGCTTGGCTACACCTTC.

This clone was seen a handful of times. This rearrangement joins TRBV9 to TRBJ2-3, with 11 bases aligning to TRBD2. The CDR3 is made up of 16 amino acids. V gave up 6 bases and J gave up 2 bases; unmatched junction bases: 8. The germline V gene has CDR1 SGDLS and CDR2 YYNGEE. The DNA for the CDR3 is TGTGCCAGCACCCGACTAGCGGGACAAAACACAGATACGCAGTATTTT. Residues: CASTRLAGQNTDTQYF.

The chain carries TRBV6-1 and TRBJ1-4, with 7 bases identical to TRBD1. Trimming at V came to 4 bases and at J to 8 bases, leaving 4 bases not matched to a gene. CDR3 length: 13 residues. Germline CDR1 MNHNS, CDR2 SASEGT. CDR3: CASSGTGVEKLFF. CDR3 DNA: TGTGCCAGCAGTGGGACAGGTGTCGAAAAACTGTTTTTT.

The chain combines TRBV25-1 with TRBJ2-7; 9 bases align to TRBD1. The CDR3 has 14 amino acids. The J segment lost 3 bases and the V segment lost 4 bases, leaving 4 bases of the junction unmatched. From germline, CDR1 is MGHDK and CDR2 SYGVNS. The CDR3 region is CASSGQGVIYEQYF. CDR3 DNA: TGTGCCAGCAGTGGACAGGGGGTTATCTACGAGCAGTACTTC.

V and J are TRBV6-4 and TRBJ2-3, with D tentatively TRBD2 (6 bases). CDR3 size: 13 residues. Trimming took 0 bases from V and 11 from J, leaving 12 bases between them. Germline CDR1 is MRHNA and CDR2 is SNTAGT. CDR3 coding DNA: TGTGCCAGCAGTGACTCCGCCGGGACTTGGCAGTATTTT. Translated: CASSDSAGTWQYF.

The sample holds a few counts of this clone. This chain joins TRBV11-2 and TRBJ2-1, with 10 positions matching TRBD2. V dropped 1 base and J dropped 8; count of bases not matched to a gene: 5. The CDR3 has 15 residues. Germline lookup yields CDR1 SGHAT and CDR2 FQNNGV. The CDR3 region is CASSLGLAGEDEQFF. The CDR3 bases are TGTGCCAGCAGCTTAGGGCTAGCGGGAGAGGATGAGCAGTTCTTC. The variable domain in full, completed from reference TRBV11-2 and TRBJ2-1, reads EAGVAQSPRYKIIEKRQSVAFWCNPISGHATLYWYQQILGQGPKLLIQFQNNGVVDDSQLPKDRFSAERLKGVDSTLKIQPAKLEDSAVYLCASSLGLAGEDEQFFGPGTRLTVL.

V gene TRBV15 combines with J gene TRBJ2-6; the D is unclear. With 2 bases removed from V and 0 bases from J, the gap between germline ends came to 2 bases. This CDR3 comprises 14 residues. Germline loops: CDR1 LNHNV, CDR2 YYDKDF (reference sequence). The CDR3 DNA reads TGTGCCACCAGCAGACCCTCTGGGGCCAACGTCCTGACTTTC. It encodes CATSRPSGANVLTF.

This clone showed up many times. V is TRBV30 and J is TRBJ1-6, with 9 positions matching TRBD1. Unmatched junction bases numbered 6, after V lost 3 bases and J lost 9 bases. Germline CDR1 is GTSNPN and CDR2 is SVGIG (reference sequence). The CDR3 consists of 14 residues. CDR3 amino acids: CAWRRGQGSSPLHF. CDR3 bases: TGTGCCTGGAGGAGAGGACAGGGGAGTTCACCCCTCCACTTT.

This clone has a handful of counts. This CDR3 reads CASSQDAQGDGQFF. The CDR3 DNA is TGTGCCAGCAGCCAAGACGCTCAGGGGGATGGGCAGTTCTTC. J is TRBJ2-1 and V is TRBV4-2; 7 bases fit TRBD1. The V and J ends lost 0 bases and 12 bases, in that order; junction bases with no gene match: 8. The CDR3 has 14 residues. Germline CDR1 reads LGHNA; CDR2 reads YNFKEQ.